The T cell receptor (beta chain) described here comes from a study of OX40 agonist ivuxolimab in advanced cancers. Trimming stripped 3 bases from V and 9 bases from J, with 12 bases between. Germline V lookup: CDR1 MNHEY, CDR2 SMNVEV (reference sequence). CDR3 length equals 12 residues. Using immunoSEQ multiplex PCR, the repertoire was profiled, and TCRdb retains in-frame clones only, with some absent. The table has 65,000 to 70,000 clones, approximately 90% seen once. Points on this clone: What it binds is unknown.

Study results and limitations: At doses 0.1 to 3.0 mg/kg, CD4+ and CD8+ clones expanded.

The receptor was derived from an adult with an advanced solid tumor such as melanoma, head and neck, liver or kidney cancer. V usage is TRBV27 and J usage is TRBJ2-7, with TRBD1 as a possible D gene (5 bases). This specimen consisted of CD4+ or CD8+ T cells sorted from blood, obtained in a trial of the OX40 agonist ivuxolimab. DNA of the CDR3: TGTGCCAGCAGTTTTCTGGGGCGCGGGCAGTACTTC. Amino acid sequence: CASSFLGRGQYF.